The entry below describes one TCR beta chain. The run depth of the assay was deep. Replicate PCRs for sorted subsets used around 200 ng DNA; this equaled 30,000 to 35,000 T cell genomes. Authors' data handling: Filtering differed since immunoSEQ provided only junctions, with no quality scores. Clones were read by immunoSEQ multiplex PCR, and TCRdb kept only the in-frame ones, dropping some. V and J calls plus clone size are reproduced from that table; the DNA served to infer D and trimming. The sample yields about 680,000 clones, just over 90% seen once. This entry comes from a study of shared clonotypes between healthy human individuals. Study-wide background: Per donor, CD8 memory used one plate, CD8 naive used two, CD4 memory used three and CD4 naive used three.

The naive CD8 population came from CD45RO-negative cells selected for CCR7, without terminally differentiated effector memory CD45RA+ cells. This CDR3 is built from 15 residues. V shed 8 bases, J shed 4 bases, and the junction held 11 bases outside the gene matches. Germline values: CDR1 SGHVS, CDR2 FNYEAQ. The chain joins TRBV7-6 to TRBJ2-1, with TRBD2 identical over 7 bases. This TCR was recovered from a young man in good health. Sequenced material: naive CD8+ T cells sorted from blood. The CDR3 reads CASGITGGGYNEQFF. The CDR3 DNA is TGTGCCAGCGGGATTACAGGCGGGGGTTACAATGAGCAGTTCTTC.